A selection of T cell receptor beta chains follows, all from one sample in a study of control samples from healthy donors and cancer patients. TCRdb's table, derived via immunoSEQ multiplex PCR, lists solely in-frame clones and lacks some. The table records approximately 40,000 clones, roughly 92% of them present only once. Sequencing was performed on blood. These receptors were collected from a woman aged 50 to 65 in good health. CDR3s include the opening cysteine and the closing phenylalanine or tryptophan. D genes are given only for firm matches. The size of a clone is reported for some rows only, either as once, few or many, or as a class for expanded clones.

cdr3_aa	cdr3_nt	d_call	clone_size	v_call	j_call
CASSSRQGTTAGMGKTQYF	TGCGCCAGCAGCTCGCGCCAAGGAACTACAGCGGGGATGGGGAAGACCCAGTACTTC	TRBD2	.	TRBV5-1	TRBJ2-5
CASSTRQGYQPQHF	TGCGCCAGCAGCACCCGACAGGGATATCAGCCCCAGCATTTT	TRBD1	.	TRBV4-3	TRBJ1-5
CASSSWGNQPQHF	TGTGCCAGTAGTAGCTGGGGGAATCAGCCCCAGCATTTT	.	.	TRBV19	TRBJ1-5
CASSFTGGGKYEQYF	TGCGCCAGCAGCTTCACTGGCGGGGGCAAATACGAGCAGTACTTC	.	once	TRBV5-1	TRBJ2-7
CASSVQGGEGKLFF	TGTGCCAGCAGCGTACAGGGGGGAGAAGGAAAACTGTTTTTT	TRBD1	.	TRBV9	TRBJ1-4
CASSLRGTSYNSPLHF	TGTGCCAGCAGCTTGAGGGGGACCTCCTATAATTCACCCCTCCACTTT	.	.	TRBV7-2	TRBJ1-6
CAILVSYNSPLHF	TGTGCCATCCTGGTATCCTATAATTCACCCCTCCACTTT	.	.	TRBV6-5	TRBJ1-6
CASSFSGGQETQYF	TGTGCCAGCAGCTTTTCGGGGGGGCAGGAGACCCAGTACTTC	TRBD2	.	TRBV7-2	TRBJ2-5
CAWSVALAGVDTQYF	TGTGCCTGGAGTGTTGCCCTAGCGGGGGTCGATACGCAGTATTTT	TRBD2	.	TRBV30	TRBJ2-3
CASSYFEGRGNTIYF	TGTGCCAGCAGTTACTTCGAAGGACGGGGAAACACCATATATTTT	.	.	TRBV6-5	TRBJ1-3
CASSQLTGGNEQFF	TGTGCCAGCAGCCAATTAACAGGGGGCAATGAGCAGTTCTTC	TRBD1	.	TRBV14	TRBJ2-1
CASSEGRPNTEAFF	TGTGCCAGCAGTGAGGGGCGGCCAAACACTGAAGCTTTCTTT	.	.	TRBV28	TRBJ1-1
CASSYRQGSRSSYNEQFF	TGTGCCAGCAGTTACCGGCAGGGGTCGAGGAGCTCCTACAATGAGCAGTTCTTC	.	few	TRBV6-2/TRBV6-3	TRBJ2-1
CASSYSDTQYF	TGTGCCAGCAGTTACTCGGATACGCAGTATTTT	.	.	TRBV12-3/TRBV12-4	TRBJ2-3
CASSPRDRGFQPQHF	TGTGCCAGCAGCCCCAGGGACAGGGGATTTCAGCCCCAGCATTTT	TRBD1	.	TRBV7-8	TRBJ1-5
CASSGRGGNYGYTF	TGTGCCAGCAGCGGGCGAGGGGGGAACTATGGCTACACCTTC	.	few	TRBV9	TRBJ1-2
CASRIHSNQPQHF	TGTGCCAGCAGAATACATAGCAATCAGCCCCAGCATTTT	.	.	TRBV3-1/TRBV3-2	TRBJ1-5
CASSRGTGSGNTEAFF	TGTGCCAGCAGCCGGGGGACAGGGAGTGGGAACACTGAAGCTTTCTTT	TRBD1	.	TRBV9	TRBJ1-1
CASSPGDRGNSPLHF	TGCGCCAGCAGCCCGGGAGACAGAGGGAATTCACCCCTCCACTTT	.	.	TRBV4-3	TRBJ1-6
CASSQDIRDQETQYF	TGCGCCAGCAGCCAAGATATTAGGGACCAAGAGACCCAGTACTTC	.	.	TRBV4-3	TRBJ2-5
CASRAYKNTEAFF	TGTGCCAGCAGGGCCTACAAGAACACTGAAGCTTTCTTT	.	.	TRBV28	TRBJ1-1
CAWRYMNTEAFF	TGTGCCTGGAGGTACATGAACACTGAAGCTTTCTTT	.	.	TRBV30	TRBJ1-1
CASSLGEFGTRDTGELFF	TGTGCCAGCAGCTTAGGGGAATTCGGGACAAGAGACACCGGGGAGCTATTTTTT	.	once	TRBV7-9	TRBJ2-2
CASIKEISRGGKLFF	TGTGCCAGCATCAAGGAAATCTCCCGGGGGGGAAAACTGTTTTTT	.	.	TRBV28	TRBJ1-4
CASSLREFGAFF	TGTGCCAGCAGCTTAAGGGAATTTGGGGCTTTCTTT	.	few	TRBV7-9	TRBJ1-1
CASSLSLEYEQYF	TGTGCCAGCAGCTTATCTCTGGAATACGAGCAGTACTTC	.	.	TRBV11-2	TRBJ2-7
CASSVDRGRGNEQFF	TGTGCCAGCAGCGTAGACAGGGGGCGAGGGAATGAGCAGTTCTTC	TRBD1	.	TRBV7-9	TRBJ2-1
CASSPRRETDTQYF	TGTGCCAGCAGCCCTCGGCGCGAAACAGATACGCAGTATTTT	.	.	TRBV7-8	TRBJ2-3
CAWSETGTPNTGELFF	TGTGCCTGGAGCGAAACCGGGACTCCGAACACCGGGGAGCTGTTTTTT	.	.	TRBV30	TRBJ2-2
CASASGGARLWSYGYTF	TGTGCCAGCGCCTCAGGGGGCGCACGGCTTTGGAGCTATGGCTACACCTTC	TRBD1	.	TRBV27	TRBJ1-2
CASSYAPGQGDTEAFF	TGTGCCAGCAGTTACGCCCCGGGACAGGGCGACACTGAAGCTTTCTTT	TRBD1	.	TRBV6-5	TRBJ1-1
CASTSGGSDTQYF	TGTGCCAGCACCTCTGGGGGATCAGATACGCAGTATTTT	.	.	TRBV27	TRBJ2-3
CASRGLDYNEQFF	TGTGCCAGCAGGGGACTGGACTACAATGAGCAGTTCTTC	.	.	TRBV28	TRBJ2-1
CASSLSLASDTQYF	TGTGCCAGCAGCTTATCACTAGCGTCAGATACGCAGTATTTT	TRBD2	.	TRBV11-3	TRBJ2-3
CASSPRQRNGYTF	TGTGCCAGCAGCCCTCGACAGAGAAATGGCTACACCTTC	.	once	TRBV3-1/TRBV3-2	TRBJ1-2
CASKAQAHYGYTF	TGTGCCAGTAAAGCCCAGGCCCACTATGGCTACACCTTC	.	.	TRBV19	TRBJ1-2
CASFGQSRAGEPQHF	TGTGCCAGCTTTGGACAGTCTAGGGCCGGAGAGCCCCAGCATTTT	.	.	TRBV28	TRBJ1-5
CATRPGELNEQYF	TGTGCCACTCGGCCGGGAGAGCTTAACGAGCAGTACTTC	.	once	TRBV12-3/TRBV12-4	TRBJ2-7
CASSATGVQPQHF	TGTGCCAGCAGCGCTACAGGGGTTCAGCCCCAGCATTTT	TRBD1	.	TRBV5-5	TRBJ1-5
CASSRDRGNSPLHF	TGTGCCAGCAGTAGGGACAGGGGGAATTCACCCCTCCACTTT	TRBD1	.	TRBV5-6	TRBJ1-6
CASSWGENTIYF	TGTGCCAGCAGTTGGGGGGAAAACACCATATATTTT	.	.	TRBV28	TRBJ1-3
CASGARGRELFF	TGTGCTAGTGGTGCGAGGGGCCGGGAGCTGTTTTTT	.	.	TRBV12-5	TRBJ2-2
CASSPGGNYGYTF	TGTGCCAGCAGCCCGGGGGGAAACTATGGCTACACCTTC	.	.	TRBV28	TRBJ1-2
CAIRRQGSNTEAFF	TGTGCCATCAGAAGACAGGGGTCAAACACTGAAGCTTTCTTT	TRBD1	.	TRBV10-3	TRBJ1-1
CASSISQVSAAYNEQFF	TGTGCCAGTAGTATATCCCAGGTCAGCGCCGCCTACAATGAGCAGTTCTTC	.	.	TRBV19	TRBJ2-1
CASSQDMGTGQFF	TGTGCCAGCAGCCAAGATATGGGGACGGGACAGTTCTTC	.	.	TRBV4-2	TRBJ2-1
CASSPPNSYGYTF	TGTGCCAGCTCACCACCGAACAGCTATGGCTACACCTTC	.	.	TRBV18	TRBJ1-2
CASRRWTPGLAGDTTDTQYF	TGTGCCAGTAGACGATGGACTCCGGGACTAGCGGGGGATACCACAGATACGCAGTATTTT	TRBD2	.	TRBV19	TRBJ2-3
CASSQGPAGRSSYNEQFF	TGCGCCAGCAGCCAAGGTCCAGCGGGGAGAAGCTCCTACAATGAGCAGTTCTTC	TRBD2	.	TRBV4-3	TRBJ2-1
CASSFRGAYNEQFF	TGTGCCAGCAGCTTCCGGGGGGCCTACAATGAGCAGTTCTTC	TRBD2	.	TRBV5-8	TRBJ2-1
CASSVATGQGGGYTF	TGTGCCAGCAGCGTCGCTACTGGACAGGGGGGTGGCTACACCTTC	TRBD1	.	TRBV9	TRBJ1-2
CASSLSRQEYGYTF	TGTGCCAGCAGTTTATCCCGACAGGAGTATGGCTACACCTTC	.	.	TRBV28	TRBJ1-2
CASSVNPSGGAQETQYF	TGTGCCAGCAGCGTAAACCCTAGCGGGGGGGCCCAAGAGACCCAGTACTTC	TRBD2	once	TRBV9	TRBJ2-5
CASSPQGGYYGYTF	TGTGCCAGCAGCCCGCAAGGGGGGTACTATGGCTACACCTTC	.	.	TRBV3-1/TRBV3-2	TRBJ1-2
CASTTGGSGYGDTQYF	TGTGCCAGCACCACCGGTGGGTCGGGGTATGGAGATACGCAGTATTTT	.	.	TRBV28	TRBJ2-3
CASSQAWPPSRGYTF	TGCGCCAGCAGCCAGGCCTGGCCGCCGTCGAGGGGCTACACCTTC	.	.	TRBV4-3	TRBJ1-2
CASSKKGGRASGTSTDTQYF	TGTGCCAGCAGCAAAAAGGGAGGTCGGGCTAGCGGAACTAGCACAGATACGCAGTATTTT	.	.	TRBV21-1	TRBJ2-3
CASSSGQGYYGYTF	TGCGCCAGCAGCTCCGGACAGGGGTATTATGGCTACACCTTC	TRBD1	.	TRBV5-1	TRBJ1-2
CAAKQDPLNEQFF	TGTGCCGCAAAACAGGACCCCCTCAATGAGCAGTTCTTC	.	.	TRBV10-3	TRBJ2-1
CATRGPGSGSTEAFF	TGTGCCACCCGCGGTCCCGGGTCGGGGAGCACTGAAGCTTTCTTT	.	.	TRBV28	TRBJ1-1